The TCR beta chain described here comes from a study of cytomegalovirus exposure and HLA in healthy donors. About the study: HLA-typed donors were the source of about 85 million unique TCRs held in an early data release.

Researchers ran the PCR with 60 Vbeta and 13 Jbeta primers. TCRdb's copy holds only in-frame clones and misses some; the assay was immunoSEQ multiplex PCR. The sample contains 150,000 to 200,000 clones, approximately 80% of which appear only once. Study-wide results and caveats: Information on immune exposure was restricted to one variable (CMV serostatus). Analysis was carried out at a later point, and it linked a missense DCLRE1C variant to TCR beta V- and J-gene trimming.

As to this clone: What it binds is not known.

The origin of this receptor is a girl aged 2 to 10 in good health and CMV-seropositive. Sequencing was performed on PBMCs.

CDR3 DNA sequence: TGTGCCAGCAGCCGGGAGGGGGTCGGCAATCAGCCCCAGCATTTT. Translating it yields CASSREGVGNQPQHF. This chain joins TRBV6-5 and TRBJ1-5, with D perhaps TRBD1 (6 bases). CDR3 size: 15 residues. Trimming shortened V by 6 bases and J by 2 bases, and 14 bases separated the two germline ends. Germline CDR1 MNHEY, CDR2 SVGAGI.